These 25 T cell receptor beta chains were sequenced from one sample in a study of blood T cell repertoires in COVID-19. The method was immunoSEQ multiplex PCR; TCRdb's version includes in-frame clones alone and lacks a portion of them. The data show over 200,000 clones, more than 80% seen once. Specimen: peripheral blood. Receptors originate from a man aged 25-45 years who had recovered from COVID-19.

V gene TRBV5-5 combines with J gene TRBJ1-3; the match to TRBD1 covers 7 bases. V trimming: 7 bases; J trimming: 6 bases; junction bases outside the gene matches: 7. Germline V gene lookup returns CDR1 SGHKS and CDR2 YYEKEE (reference sequence). The CDR3 runs 13 residues. CDR3 sequence: CASGYRGLNTIYF. CDR3 nucleotide sequence: TGTGCCAGCGGATACAGGGGACTAAACACCATATATTTT.

This chain links TRBV5-4 with TRBJ2-2; weak D call: TRBD2 (7 bases). The CDR3 consists of 15 residues. Trimming pared 2 bases from V and 4 bases from J, leaving 12 bases between. Germline CDR1 is SGHNT and CDR2 is YYREEE (reference sequence). CDR3 in amino acids: CASSLGGVGTGELFF. DNA of the CDR3: TGTGCCAGCAGCTTAGGGGGGGTTGGCACCGGGGAGCTGTTTTTT.

This clone came up once. The chain has TRBV5-1 and TRBJ2-7; 13 bases fit TRBD2. CDR1 is SGHRS, CDR2 YFSETQ, per germline. J gave up 2 bases and V 4 bases, and 6 bases lay outside the gene matches. CDR3 length equals 16 residues. The CDR3 bases are TGCGCCAGCAGCCGCGGACTAGCGGGGGTCACCTACGAGCAGTACTTC. It is translated as CASSRGLAGVTYEQYF.

The gene calls are TRBV6-6 and TRBJ2-1; D is uncertain. Trimming took 6 bases from V and 0 from J, leaving 9 bases between them. Germline CDR1 and CDR2: MNHNY and SVGAGI (reference sequence). The CDR3 extends over 14 amino acids. As DNA, the CDR3 is TGTGCCAGCAGGGGCCCCAGCTCCTACAATGAGCAGTTCTTC. It specifies CASRGPSSYNEQFF.

This chain connects TRBV9 to TRBJ1-1, with D uncertain. The V and J ends lost 0 bases and 3 bases respectively, with 18 bases between them. In germline, CDR1 is SGDLS, CDR2 YYNGEE. CDR3 size: 17 residues. The CDR3 DNA sequence: TGTGCCAGCAGCGTAGAAGCGGTTCCGACGGTGGACACTGAAGCTTTCTTT. As protein: CASSVEAVPTVDTEAFF.

The V call is TRBV3-1 (or the pseudogene TRBV3-2), the J call TRBJ2-5, with TRBD1 matching 10 bases. J gave up 5 bases and V 4 bases, and 10 bases lay outside the gene matches. This CDR3 has 16 amino acids. The germline CDR1 and CDR2 sequences are LGHDT and YNNKEL (reference sequence). The CDR3 spells CASSPIGGQGMETQYF. In nucleotides, the CDR3 is TGTGCCAGCAGCCCCATCGGGGGACAGGGGATGGAGACCCAGTACTTC.

This chain links TRBV4-1 with TRBJ2-1; the match to TRBD2 covers 8 bases. The J segment lost 5 bases and the V segment lost 3 bases, leaving 9 bases of the junction unmatched. Germline V CDR1 and CDR2: MGHRA, YSYEKL. There are 16 residues in the CDR3. The CDR3 region has the DNA TGCGCCAGCAGCCACCCAGAGCGGGGGAGCAACAATGAGCAGTTCTTC. Translation gives CASSHPERGSNNEQFF.

The V call is TRBV30, the J call TRBJ2-1; the D gene is possibly TRBD1 (5 bases). CDR1 and CDR2 from the germline V gene are GTSNPN and SVGIG (reference sequence). This CDR3 region has 12 residues. Deletions cut 4 bases from V and 8 bases from J, with 12 bases between. The CDR3 nucleotides read TGTGCCTGGACTTGGGGCGGATATGAGCAGTTCTTC. Translating gives CAWTWGGYEQFF.

This clone occurred once. The gene calls are TRBV5-1 and TRBJ2-5; 9 bases fit TRBD2. This CDR3 is built from 17 residues. The V and J ends lost 4 bases and 1 base, in that order; junction bases with no gene match: 11. Germline lookup yields CDR1 SGHRS and CDR2 YFSETQ. The CDR3 loop reads CASSRPQGSGGQETQYF. DNA for the CDR3: TGCGCCAGCAGCCGCCCCCAGGGTAGCGGGGGCCAAGAGACCCAGTACTTC. Based on the CDR3 plus reference TRBV5-1 and TRBJ2-5, the full variable domain is KAGVTQTPRYLIKTRGQQVTLSCSPISGHRSVSWYQQTPGQGLQFLFEYFSETQRNKGNFPGRFSGRQFSNSRSEMNVSTLELGDSALYLCASSRPQGSGGQETQYFGPGTRLLVL.

V usage is TRBV25-1 and J usage is TRBJ2-5; 7 bases map to TRBD1. Germline CDR1 MGHDK, CDR2 SYGVNS. The V segment lost 3 bases and the J segment 4 bases; nucleotides outside the gene matches: 8. This CDR3 has 15 residues. CDR3 protein: CASSDLDRARETQYF. CDR3 DNA sequence: TGTGCCAGCAGTGATCTCGACAGGGCGAGAGAGACCCAGTACTTC.

The chain combines TRBV6-5 with TRBJ1-2; D might be TRBD1 (5 bases). The germline gives CDR1 MNHEY, CDR2 SVGAGI. The V and J ends lost 11 bases and 4 bases respectively, with 14 bases between them. CDR3 size: 12 residues. This CDR3 reads CAGFDRAYGYTF. CDR3 coding DNA: TGTGCCGGATTCGACAGAGCCTATGGCTACACCTTC.

The rearrangement links TRBV5-1 to TRBJ1-2; the D gene is possibly TRBD1 (6 bases). Germline-derived CDR1 and CDR2 are SGHRS and YFSETQ. The CDR3 is 13 residues long. Trimming left V 4 bases short and J 6 bases short, with 13 bases between. The CDR3 nucleotides are TGCGCCAGCAGCCTACAGGGTTTCGATGGCTACACCTTC. Translation: CASSLQGFDGYTF.

V and J are TRBV7-6 and TRBJ1-3; D unclear. Germline CDR1 SGHVS, CDR2 FNYEAQ. Trimming removed 1 base from V and 0 bases from J, with 13 bases in between. The CDR3 has 17 amino acids. CDR3 nucleotide sequence: TGTGCCAGCAGCTTAGAAGCTCGGGAGAACTCTGGAAACACCATATATTTT. Residues: CASSLEARENSGNTIYF.

The chain recombines TRBV10-3 with TRBJ2-7; TRBD1 matches at 10 bases. The CDR3 is 13 residues long. V was clipped by 9 bases and J by 3 bases; unmatched bases: 5. Germline CDR1 ENHRY, CDR2 SYGVKD. This CDR3 reads CAMAGTGDYEQYF. CDR3 DNA sequence: TGTGCCATGGCCGGGACAGGGGACTACGAGCAGTACTTC.

The chain is built from TRBV6-5 and TRBJ2-2; D gene ambiguous. There are 12 residues in the CDR3. V lost 5 bases and J lost 5, with 6 bases in between. Germline CDR1 MNHEY, CDR2 SVGAGI. Written as DNA, the CDR3 is TGTGCCAGCAGTCGGTTGACCGGGGAGCTGTTTTTT. It translates to CASSRLTGELFF.

The sample holds a few counts of this clone. V gene TRBV7-9 combines with J gene TRBJ1-5; a weak D match, TRBD1 (5 bases). The CDR3 consists of 13 residues. Germline-derived CDR1 and CDR2 are SEHNR and FQNEAQ (reference sequence). V lost 3 bases and J 5 bases, leaving 8 bases between the germline ends. CDR3 region: CASSFEGDQPQHF. CDR3 nucleotide sequence: TGTGCCAGCAGCTTCGAAGGGGATCAGCCCCAGCATTTT.

This clone was seen a handful of times. This chain links TRBV9 with TRBJ2-7; the D is unclear. The CDR3 is 14 amino acids. Trimming removed 0 bases at V and 2 bases at J, with 9 bases between. CDR1 is SGDLS, CDR2 YYNGEE, per germline. The CDR3, as DNA: TGTGCCAGCAGCGTAGGAACAGAGACCTACGAGCAGTACTTC. This encodes CASSVGTETYEQYF.

The chain employs TRBV4-2 and TRBJ2-2; TRBD2 agrees at 14 bases. The CDR3 spans 17 residues. V trimming: 8 bases; J trimming: 2 bases; junction bases outside the gene matches: 7. Germline V CDR1 and CDR2: LGHNA, YNFKEQ. The CDR3 spells CASDPGLAGANTGELFF. The CDR3 coding sequence is TGTGCCAGCGACCCGGGACTAGCGGGGGCCAACACCGGGGAGCTGTTTTTT.

The chain uses TRBV6-5 and TRBJ2-2; the match to TRBD1 covers 7 bases. This CDR3 comprises 14 residues. V trimming: 4 bases; J trimming: 5 bases; junction bases outside the gene matches: 4. In germline, CDR1 is MNHEY, CDR2 SVGAGI. The CDR3 spells CASSSTGITGELFF. Written as DNA, the CDR3 is TGTGCCAGCAGTTCGACAGGGATTACCGGGGAGCTGTTTTTT.

The rearrangement uses TRBV7-9 and TRBJ1-1; 7 bases line up with TRBD1. CDR1 is SEHNR, CDR2 FQNEAQ, per germline (reference sequence). CDR3 length: 14 amino acids. V gave up 4 bases and J gave up 7 bases; unmatched junction bases: 9. CDR3 nucleotide sequence: TGTGCCAGCAGCTCCAGACAGGGTTACGGTGAAGCTTTCTTT. Translating gives CASSSRQGYGEAFF. The full variable domain, completed using reference TRBV7-9 and TRBJ1-1, is DTGVSQNPRHKITKRGQNVTFRCDPISEHNRLYWYRQTLGQGPEFLTYFQNEAQLEKSRLLSDRFSAERPKGSFSTLEIQRTEQGDSAMYLCASSSRQGYGEAFFGQGTRLTVV.

The chain is built from TRBV5-6 and TRBJ1-4; 9 bases fit TRBD1. The CDR3 is 14 amino acids. Germline trimming cut 3 bases from V and 8 bases from J; bases unmatched to any gene: 5. Germline values: CDR1 SGHDT, CDR2 YYEEEE. CDR3: CASSSGTGREKLFF. DNA of the CDR3: TGTGCCAGCAGCTCCGGGACAGGGCGGGAAAAACTGTTTTTT.

The chain combines TRBV5-1 with TRBJ2-7, with D hard to call. CDR1 is SGHRS, CDR2 YFSETQ, per germline. Trimming shortened V by 0 bases and J by 0 bases, and 4 bases separated the two germline ends. This CDR3 is 13 amino acids long. The CDR3 sequence: CASSLDYSYEQYF. CDR3 coding DNA: TGCGCCAGCAGCTTGGACTACTCCTACGAGCAGTACTTC.

The rearrangement links TRBV7-8 to TRBJ2-1; TRBD1 matches at 7 bases. Germline loops: CDR1 SGHVS, CDR2 FQNEAQ. The CDR3 has 13 residues. V lost 2 bases and J lost 9; bases outside the gene matches: 4. CDR3 DNA: TGTGCCAGCAGCTTAAGACAGGGCCTTGAGCAGTTCTTC. This codes for CASSLRQGLEQFF.

V usage is TRBV13 and J usage is TRBJ2-1; TRBD1 matches 10 bases. Unmatched junction bases numbered 5, after V lost 0 bases and J lost 9 bases. The CDR3 loop spans 15 amino acids. Germline CDR1 reads PRHDT; CDR2 reads FYEKMQ (reference sequence). CDR3: CASSLGRQGAGEQFF. The CDR3 nucleotides read TGTGCCAGCAGCTTAGGCCGACAGGGGGCGGGTGAGCAGTTCTTC.

The CDR3 nucleotides read TGTGCCAGCAGCTTATTTTCAGGCGGGCGCGACGAGCAGTACTTC. This gives the protein CASSLFSGGRDEQYF. The chain links TRBV7-6 to TRBJ2-7; D is perhaps TRBD2 (5 bases). V lost 2 bases, J lost 5 bases, and 16 bases lay in between. Germline V gives CDR1 SGHVS, CDR2 FNYEAQ. CDR3 size: 15 residues.